The 10 T cell receptor beta chains given below trace back to one sample, sequenced in a study of T cell responses to AZD1222 COVID-19 vaccine. Data came from immunoSEQ multiplex PCR; TCRdb stores just in-frame clones and leaves some out. The sample contains some 99,000 clones, 88% of which appear only once. Sequenced here: peripheral blood, sampled on day 0 of AZD1222 vaccination. Receptor source: an adult in good health.

The chain couples TRBV4-1 to TRBJ2-2; TRBD2 agrees at 7 bases. V trimming: 0 bases; J trimming: 3 bases; junction bases outside the gene matches: 7. CDR3 size: 17 residues. Germline assignment: CDR1 MGHRA and CDR2 YSYEKL. The DNA for the CDR3 is TGCGCCAGCAGCCAAGATTTCGAACTAGCGTACACCGGGGAGCTGTTTTTT. Its protein product is CASSQDFELAYTGELFF.

V is TRBV19 and J is TRBJ1-6; maybe TRBD1 (5 bases). V gave up 7 bases and J gave up 4 bases, with 14 bases separating them. The germline V gene has CDR1 LNHDA and CDR2 SQIVND (reference sequence). This CDR3 region has 15 residues. The DNA of the CDR3 is TGTGCCAGTAAGGGGACGGGTGGGTATAATTCACCCCTCCACTTT. Amino acid sequence: CASKGTGGYNSPLHF.

The V and J genes are TRBV6-2 or TRBV6-3 and TRBJ2-3, with a weak D call TRBD1 (5 bases). This CDR3 is 14 amino acids long. V was pared by 0 bases and J by 4 bases, with 8 bases between. CDR1 is MNHEY and CDR2 is SVGEGT in the germline V gene. Here the CDR3 reads CASSYSRQPDTQYF. The DNA for the CDR3 is TGTGCCAGCAGTTACTCCCGACAGCCAGATACGCAGTATTTT.

This chain connects TRBV18 to TRBJ1-6, with 9 bases fitting TRBD1. Per the germline V gene, CDR1 is KGHSH and CDR2 is LQKENI. J was trimmed by 8 bases and V by 4 bases; bases with no gene match: 0. The CDR3 runs 13 residues. The CDR3 sequence: CASSRDRDSPLHF. In DNA, the CDR3 is TGTGCCAGCTCACGGGACAGGGATTCACCCCTCCACTTT.

This rearrangement joins TRBV27 to TRBJ1-6, with D possibly matching TRBD1 (5 bases). Germline V CDR1 and CDR2: MNHEY, SMNVEV (reference sequence). This CDR3 comprises 15 residues. V dropped 5 bases and J dropped 5 bases, with 13 bases sitting between them. The CDR3 nucleotides read TGTGCCAGCAGTCACGCAGGGTTGGATAATTCACCCCTCCACTTT. Protein sequence: CASSHAGLDNSPLHF.

The chain carries TRBV6-1 and TRBJ2-1, with 10 bases identical to TRBD2. The germline gives CDR1 MNHNS, CDR2 SASEGT. The CDR3 spans 16 residues. With 3 bases clipped from V and 4 bases from J, the junction kept 6 bases outside the gene matches. CDR3 sequence (DNA): TGTGCCAGCAGTGAGTCGACTAGCGGGTATTACAATGAGCAGTTCTTC. Its protein product is CASSESTSGYYNEQFF.

This clone occurred a few times. This chain joins TRBV12-5 and TRBJ1-6; the D is unclear. Trimming shortened V by 5 bases and J by 6 bases, and 11 bases separated the two germline ends. The CDR3 length is 14 residues. CDR1 is LGHNT and CDR2 is FRNRAP in the germline V gene. Written as DNA, the CDR3 is TGTGCTAGTGGTACCTTGGACCCTAATTCACCCCTCCACTTT. This translates into CASGTLDPNSPLHF.

The chain joins TRBV5-4 to TRBJ1-6, with a possible D match to TRBD1 (6 bases). The CDR3 length is 17 residues. From germline, CDR1 is SGHNT and CDR2 YYREEE (reference sequence). Between the trimmed V and J ends, which lost 0 bases and 0 bases, there was a span of 10 bases. In DNA, the CDR3 is TGTGCCAGCAGCTTGGGGGGGGGCAGCTCCTATAATTCACCCCTCCACTTT. This encodes CASSLGGGSSYNSPLHF.

This clone was seen a few times. The chain links TRBV28 to TRBJ1-5; tentatively, D is TRBD1 (5 bases). V was pared by 6 bases and J by 9 bases, with 21 bases between. CDR1 and CDR2 (germline): MDHEN, SYDVKM. The CDR3 spans 15 residues. The CDR3 bases are TGTGCCAGCAGGGGTCCGGGGGACGGGGTTCGGCCCCAGCATTTT. Its translation: CASRGPGDGVRPQHF.

V usage is TRBV4-3 and J usage is TRBJ1-2, with no clear D. Germline assignment: CDR1 LGHNA and CDR2 YSLEER. V lost 1 base and J 8 bases, leaving 8 bases between the germline ends. There are 12 residues in the CDR3. The CDR3, as DNA: TGCGCCAGCAGCCAAGCGGACGGGGGCTACACCTTC. Amino acid sequence: CASSQADGGYTF.